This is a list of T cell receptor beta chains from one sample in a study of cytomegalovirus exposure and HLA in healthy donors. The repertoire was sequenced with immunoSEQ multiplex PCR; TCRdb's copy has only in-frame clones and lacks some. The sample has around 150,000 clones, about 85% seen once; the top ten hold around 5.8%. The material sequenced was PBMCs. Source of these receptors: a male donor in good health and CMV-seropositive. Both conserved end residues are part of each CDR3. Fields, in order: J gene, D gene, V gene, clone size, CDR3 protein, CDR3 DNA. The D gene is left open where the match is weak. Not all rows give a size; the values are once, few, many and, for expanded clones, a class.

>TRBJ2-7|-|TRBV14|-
CASSPIGIGEKSYEQYF
TGTGCCAGCAGCCCGATCGGAATCGGAGAGAAATCCTACGAGCAGTACTTC
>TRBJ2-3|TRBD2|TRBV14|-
CASSLGLAGNFAWTDTQYF
TGTGCCAGCAGCCTAGGACTAGCGGGAAATTTCGCGTGGACAGATACGCAGTATTTT
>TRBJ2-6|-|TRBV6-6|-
CASSAAASGANVLTF
TGTGCCAGCAGTGCAGCGGCCTCTGGGGCCAACGTCCTGACTTTC
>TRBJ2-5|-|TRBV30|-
CAWGLQGQETQYF
TGTGCCTGGGGACTACAGGGGCAAGAGACCCAGTACTTC
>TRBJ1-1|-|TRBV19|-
CASSIPVGRNTEAFF
TGTGCCAGTAGTATTCCCGTGGGGCGGAACACTGAAGCTTTCTTT
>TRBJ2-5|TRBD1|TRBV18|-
CASSLTGTGEETQYF
TGTGCCAGCTCACTCACCGGGACAGGGGAAGAGACCCAGTACTTC
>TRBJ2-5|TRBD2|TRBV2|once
CASSAAGGPIETQYF
TGTGCCAGCAGTGCGGCGGGAGGGCCGATAGAGACCCAGTACTTC
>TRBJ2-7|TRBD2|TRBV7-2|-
CASSIGLAATYEQYF
TGTGCCAGCAGCATCGGACTAGCGGCCACCTACGAGCAGTACTTC
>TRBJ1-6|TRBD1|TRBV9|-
CASSVTGGAGSGNSPLHF
TGTGCCAGCAGCGTGACAGGGGGCGCGGGGTCAGGGAATTCACCCCTCCACTTT
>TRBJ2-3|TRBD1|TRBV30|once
CAWTPGQGFQTQYF
TGTGCCTGGACCCCGGGACAGGGTTTTCAAACGCAGTATTTT
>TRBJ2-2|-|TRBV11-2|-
CASSSQGPGELFF
TGTGCCAGCAGCTCACAGGGCCCCGGGGAGCTGTTTTTT
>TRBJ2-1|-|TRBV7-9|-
CSSSLAGSSYNEQFF
TGTTCCAGCAGCTTAGCAGGGAGCTCCTACAATGAGCAGTTCTTC
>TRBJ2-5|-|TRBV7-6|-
CASSLAGVETQYF
TGTGCCAGCAGCTTAGCGGGAGTAGAGACCCAGTACTTC
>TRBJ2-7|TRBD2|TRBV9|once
CASSVDSGIPYEQYF
TGTGCCAGCAGCGTAGACAGCGGGATACCCTACGAGCAGTACTTC
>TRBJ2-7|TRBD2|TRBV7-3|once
CASSLGGRGYEQYF
TGTGCCAGCAGCTTAGGCGGGAGGGGATACGAGCAGTACTTC
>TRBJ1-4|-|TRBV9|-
CASGAPSKPDEKLFF
TGTGCCAGCGGCGCGCCCTCCAAACCGGATGAAAAACTGTTTTTT
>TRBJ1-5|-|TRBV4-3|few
CASSQDTYQPQHF
TGCGCCAGCAGCCAAGATACTTATCAGCCCCAGCATTTT
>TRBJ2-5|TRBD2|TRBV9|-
CASSPTSGRTQETQYF
TGTGCCAGCAGCCCCACTAGCGGGAGAACCCAAGAGACCCAGTACTTC